Presented here are 10 T cell receptor beta chains from one specimen sequenced in a study of identical twins. One entry per CDR3 protein, called by TCRdb with MiXCR from the 5' RACE reads. The data show roughly 690,000 distinct CDR3 sequences, approximately 6.1% seen once. Sequencing was carried out using naive T cells sorted from blood. The receptors here all came from a man aged 18-30 years in good health.

This clonotype showed up many times. The chain couples TRBV28 to TRBJ2-7, with 11 nucleotides matching TRBD2. Germline V gives CDR1 MDHEN, CDR2 SYDVKM. Losses at the gene ends were 5 bases for V and 3 bases for J; bases not matched to a gene: 3. The CDR3 runs to 14 residues. The CDR3 sequence: CASSTGTSGYEQYF. CDR3 bases: TGTGCCAGCAGTACCGGGACTAGCGGCTACGAGCAGTACTTC.

This clonotype has a count of ten or more. The chain employs TRBV7-9 and TRBJ2-7, with a tentative D call TRBD1 (5 bases). The CDR3 consists of 15 residues. V was pared by 3 bases and J by 1 base, with 13 bases between. Germline V gene data show CDR1 as SEHNR and CDR2 as FQNEAQ (reference sequence). The CDR3 bases are TGTGCCAGCAGCTTTTCTCAGGGTCCATCCTACGAGCAGTACTTC. Its translation: CASSFSQGPSYEQYF.

This clonotype was seen only a few times. V is TRBV7-8 and J is TRBJ2-7; no firm D call. Per the germline V gene, CDR1 is SGHVS and CDR2 is FQNEAQ. Trimming shortened V by 5 bases and J by 0 bases, and 8 bases separated the two germline ends. The CDR3 runs 13 residues. The CDR3 region is CASSPPTSYEQYF. CDR3 DNA: TGTGCCAGCAGCCCTCCAACCTCCTACGAGCAGTACTTC.

The V call is TRBV12-3 or TRBV12-4, the J call TRBJ2-5; D perhaps matches TRBD2 (5 bases). Trimming took off 5 bases at V and 5 bases at J, with 15 bases between the two ends. The CDR3 loop spans 14 amino acids. The DNA of the CDR3 is TGTGCCAGCAGTCCCCCTTTCGGGGTGGAGACCCAGTACTTC. This encodes CASSPPFGVETQYF.

This clonotype has a handful of counts. The chain links TRBV6-5 to TRBJ1-1; the D is unclear. Between the trimmed V and J ends, which lost 8 bases and 1 base, there was a span of 5 bases. Germline CDR1 and CDR2: MNHEY and SVGAGI. The CDR3 runs to 11 residues. DNA for the CDR3: TGTGCCAGCGGGAAGAACACTGAAGCTTTCTTT. Encoded protein: CASGKNTEAFF.

V gene TRBV7-9 combines with J gene TRBJ2-7; a weak D match, TRBD2 (7 bases). Between the trimmed V and J ends, which lost 3 bases and 4 bases, there was a span of 16 bases. CDR3 size: 15 residues. Germline CDR1 reads SEHNR; CDR2 reads FQNEAQ (reference sequence). CDR3 amino acids: CASSFGGGSLYEQYV. CDR3 sequence (DNA): TGTGCCAGCAGCTTCGGGGGCGGGAGTCTATACGAGCAGTACGTC.

This clonotype was counted at least ten times. The chain is built from TRBV21-1 and TRBJ2-1; TRBD2 was called by the table and not checked on the DNA. TRBV21-1 is shown as a pseudogene. This CDR3 region has 17 residues. The CDR3 region is CASSKAHTSGRYNEQFF. In DNA form, the CDR3 reads TGTGCCAGCAGCAAAGCCCACACTAGCGGGCGCTACAATGAGCAGTTCTTC.

This clonotype was seen ten or more times. The V gene is TRBV29-1, the J gene TRBJ2-1; perhaps TRBD2 as D (10 bases). Germline CDR1 and CDR2: SQVTM and ANQGSEA. There are 16 residues in the CDR3. V shed 6 bases and J shed 14 bases, with 32 bases lying between them. In DNA form, the CDR3 reads TGCAGCGTACCTAAGACGGGACAGGGACTAGCGAGTGGGGAGTTCTTC. Its translation: CSVPKTGQGLASGEFF.

The V gene is TRBV5-1, the J gene TRBJ2-3, with 8 bases aligning to TRBD2. The CDR3 loop spans 15 amino acids. Germline V lookup: CDR1 SGHRS, CDR2 YFSETQ. J lost 5 bases, V lost 4 bases, and 9 bases had no gene match. The CDR3 region is CASSPLGRAVDTQYF. The DNA for the CDR3 is TGCGCCAGCAGCCCTCTCGGGAGGGCCGTAGATACGCAGTATTTT.

The V call is TRBV6-1, the J call TRBJ2-7; 12 bases align to TRBD2. Trimming took 6 bases from V and 6 from J; bases not matched to a gene: 12. The CDR3 consists of 16 residues. From germline, CDR1 is MNHNS and CDR2 SASEGT. Here the CDR3 reads CASSEPMTSGSSEQYV. Written as DNA, the CDR3 is TGTGCCAGCAGCGAACCTATGACTAGCGGGAGCAGCGAGCAGTACGTC.